Presented here are 16 T cell receptor beta chains from one specimen sequenced in a study of T cells after yellow fever vaccination. TCRdb re-analysed the 5' RACE reads in MiXCR, keeping a single row per CDR3 protein. The sample records about 340,000 distinct CDR3 sequences, 12% being singletons. This specimen was CD4+ T cells sorted from PBMCs, taken 15 days after the yellow fever booster vaccination. The receptor set was obtained from a man younger than 35 who received the YFV17D yellow fever vaccine.

This clonotype was detected a few times. The V call is TRBV2, the J call TRBJ2-4; 14 nucleotides align to TRBD2. This CDR3 spans 15 amino acids. V trimming: 5 bases; J trimming: 9 bases; junction bases outside the gene matches: 6. From germline, CDR1 is SNHLY and CDR2 FYNNEI. The chain's CDR3 is CASSTTSGGASIQYF. CDR3 nucleotides: TGTGCCAGCAGTACGACTAGCGGGGGGGCGAGCATTCAGTACTTC.

In this sample, this clonotype turned up a few times. The chain carries TRBV7-3 and TRBJ2-1; 9 positions agree with TRBD2. Germline loops: CDR1 SGHTA, CDR2 FQGTGA. The length of the CDR3 is 15 residues. V was pared by 1 base and J by 8 bases, with 6 bases of the junction left unmatched. The CDR3 protein is CASSLMASGVDEQFF. CDR3 nucleotide sequence: TGTGCCAGCAGCTTAATGGCTAGCGGGGTCGATGAGCAGTTCTTC. Variable domain in full (rest from reference TRBV7-3 and TRBJ2-1): GAGVSQTPSNKVTEKGKYVELRCDPISGHTALYWYRQSLGQGPEFLIYFQGTGAADDSGLPNDRFFAVRPEGSVSTLKIQRTERGDSAVYLCASSLMASGVDEQFFGPGTRLTVL.

The rearrangement uses TRBV2 and TRBJ1-3, with D hard to call. From germline, CDR1 is SNHLY and CDR2 FYNNEI. The CDR3 is 15 amino acids. Trimming shortened V by 1 base and J by 0 bases, and 7 bases separated the two germline ends. This chain's CDR3 is CASSEGWGSGNTIYF. The CDR3 DNA sequence: TGTGCCAGCAGTGAAGGATGGGGCTCTGGAAACACCATATATTTT. Filled out from reference TRBV2 and TRBJ1-3, the complete variable domain reads EPEVTQTPSHQVTQMGQEVILRCVPISNHLYFYWYRQILGQKVEFLVSFYNNEISEKSEIFDDQFSVERPDGSNFTLKIRSTKLEDSAMYFCASSEGWGSGNTIYFGEGSWLTVV.

This clonotype has only a few counts. V is TRBV20-1 and J is TRBJ1-2, with TRBD1 matching over 7 bases. The CDR3 spans 14 residues. V was pared by 6 bases and J by 6 bases, with 13 bases of the junction left unmatched. From germline, CDR1 is DFQATT and CDR2 SNEGSKA (reference sequence). The CDR3 sequence is CSANSGDRENGYTF. CDR3 sequence (DNA): TGCAGTGCCAATTCGGGCGACAGGGAAAATGGCTACACCTTC.

In this sample, this clonotype turned up a few times. The rearrangement joins TRBV12-3 or TRBV12-4 to TRBJ1-1; 8 bases are a match to TRBD1. The CDR3 is 14 residues long. V shed 3 bases, J shed 6 bases, and the junction held 6 bases outside the gene matches. Written as DNA, the CDR3 is TGTGCCAGCAGTTTTCGCAGGGGGCAGGCTGAAGCTTTCTTT. The encoded protein is CASSFRRGQAEAFF.

This clonotype was counted between two and nine times. The V and J genes are TRBV20-1 and TRBJ1-4; 11 nucleotides agree with TRBD1. Germline V gene sequence: CDR1 DFQATT, CDR2 SNEGSKA (reference sequence). The CDR3 covers 14 residues. Trimming at V came to 1 base and at J to 7 bases, leaving 2 bases not matched to a gene. The CDR3 DNA is TGCAGTGCTAGAGCGGACAGGGGGCGTGAAAAACTGTTTTTT. It encodes CSARADRGREKLFF.

The chain recombines TRBV5-1 with TRBJ1-1, with TRBD1 as a possible D gene (5 bases). CDR1 is SGHRS, CDR2 YFSETQ, per germline. With 7 bases removed from V and 5 bases from J, the gap between germline ends came to 12 bases. The CDR3 sequence is 12 residues long. This chain's CDR3 is CASGAGETEAFF. In DNA form, the CDR3 reads TGCGCCAGCGGTGCGGGGGAAACTGAAGCTTTCTTT.

The rearrangement uses TRBV11-2 and TRBJ1-4, with TRBD1 identical over 7 bases. The J segment lost 0 bases and the V segment lost 5 bases, leaving 9 bases of the junction unmatched. The CDR3 totals 17 residues. Per germline, CDR1 SGHAT and CDR2 FQNNGV. The CDR3, as DNA: TGTGCCAGCAGCCCCCGGGACAGACTTGCAACTAATGAAAAACTGTTTTTT. Residues: CASSPRDRLATNEKLFF. Using reference TRBV11-2 and TRBJ1-4 for the parts outside the CDR3, the full variable domain is EAGVAQSPRYKIIEKRQSVAFWCNPISGHATLYWYQQILGQGPKLLIQFQNNGVVDDSQLPKDRFSAERLKGVDSTLKIQPAKLEDSAVYLCASSPRDRLATNEKLFFGSGTQLSVL.

This clonotype was seen repeatedly, ten times or more. The rearrangement uses TRBV2 and TRBJ2-5, with a weak D call TRBD1 (5 bases). V shed 7 bases and J shed 1 base, with 10 bases lying between them. Germline CDR1 SNHLY, CDR2 FYNNEI. The CDR3 contains 13 residues. The CDR3 here is CASTRQTQETQYF. Here the CDR3 DNA reads TGTGCCAGCACCAGACAGACCCAAGAGACCCAGTACTTC.

The J gene is TRBJ2-3, the V gene TRBV2, with D possibly matching TRBD1 (6 bases). Germline V CDR1 and CDR2: SNHLY, FYNNEI. V was clipped by 6 bases and J by 0 bases, with 19 bases between them. There are 17 residues in the CDR3. In DNA form, the CDR3 reads TGTGCCAGCAGGAAGAGGGGCAGGGGAACTAGCACAGATACGCAGTATTTT. This translates into CASRKRGRGTSTDTQYF.

This clonotype showed up just a few times. The J gene is TRBJ2-7, the V gene TRBV12-3 or TRBV12-4; tentative D call: TRBD1 (5 bases). V lost 3 bases to trimming and J lost 4 bases, with 7 bases between them. The CDR3 runs 12 residues. CDR3 protein: CASSFDRYEQYV. CDR3 sequence (DNA): TGTGCCAGCAGTTTCGACAGATACGAGCAGTACGTC.

This clonotype came up many times. The V gene is TRBV6-5, the J gene TRBJ2-7, with D perhaps matching TRBD1 or TRBD2 (5 bases each). V lost 6 bases and J 6 bases, leaving 12 bases between the germline ends. Germline CDR1 and CDR2: MNHEY and SVGAGI. The CDR3 consists of 12 residues. In nucleotides, the CDR3 is TGTGCCAGCAGCTCTGGGGGTGGCGAGCAGTACGTC. Amino acid sequence: CASSSGGGEQYV.

This clonotype showed up just a few times. The chain is built from TRBV27 and TRBJ2-7, with 7 bases aligning to TRBD1. CDR3 length equals 14 residues. Germline CDR1 MNHEY, CDR2 SMNVEV (reference sequence). After removal of 4 bases from V and 5 bases from J, the junction contained 8 bases not matched to a gene. CDR3: CASSWTDRIDEQYF. The DNA for the CDR3 is TGTGCCAGCAGTTGGACGGACAGGATCGACGAGCAGTACTTC.

This chain joins TRBV12-3 or TRBV12-4 and TRBJ2-3; D might be TRBD2 (5 bases). V lost 6 bases to trimming and J lost 9 bases, with 13 bases between them. This CDR3 is built from 12 residues. As DNA, the CDR3 is TGTGCCAGCAGCCCCGGGGTAGGAACGCAGTATTTT. Its protein is CASSPGVGTQYF.

The chain uses TRBV20-1 and TRBJ2-5, with D perhaps TRBD1 (6 bases). The CDR3 is 11 residues long. Germline loops: CDR1 DFQATT, CDR2 SNEGSKA (reference sequence). The V end was cut by 4 bases, the J end by 5 bases, with 8 bases between. The CDR3 DNA reads as TGCAGTGCTATTAGGGGGGAGACCCAGTACTTC. This sequence encodes CSAIRGETQYF.

There are a few counts of this clonotype. J is TRBJ1-6 and V is TRBV5-1; D is possibly TRBD1 (5 bases). The CDR3 extends over 15 amino acids. Germline values: CDR1 SGHRS, CDR2 YFSETQ. V was cut by 5 bases and J by 8 bases, with 17 bases left in between. The CDR3 coding sequence is TGCGCCAGCAGGGACTCCGGGACTGGGTATTCACCCCTCCACTTT. As protein: CASRDSGTGYSPLHF.